This TCR beta chain stems from a study of vaccination and CD4 T cells after COVID-19. Study as a whole: At a median around 100 days (range 35 to 161) after diagnosis, post-COVID samples were drawn.

The Oncomine TCR Beta short-read assay was applied to DNA of cultured CD4+ T cells. Genomic DNA was taken out of cultured CD4+ T cells by extraction. TCRdb reprocessed the PCR reads via MiXCR and lists one record per CDR3 protein. The sample contains 3,400 or so distinct CDR3 sequences, around 82% of which appear only once. V was pared by 4 bases and J by 1 base, with 5 bases of the junction left unmatched. Germline V CDR1 and CDR2: DFQATT, SNEGSKA (reference sequence). This CDR3 has 15 amino acids. Concerning this clonotype itself: Its target is unknown.

Overall study findings and caveats: Rising from roughly 21 to 40, the median of SARS-CoV-2-reactive clonotypes did not change significantly. Convalescent patients showed a median around 85% of reactive clones that were seen only post-vaccination.

The sample's treatment: roughly 11-day PBMC culture with coronavirus spike peptide pools or control peptides (ViraFEST assay). The genes are TRBV20-1 and TRBJ2-7, with 12 bases aligning to TRBD2. Sequencing input: CD4+ T cells from blood, cultured in vitro. The receptor comes from a human donor who had recovered from COVID-19. The CDR3 bases are TGCAGTGCTATGACTAGCGGGGGACCTTCCTACGAGCAGTACTTC. It translates to CSAMTSGGPSYEQYF.